The next 12 T cell receptor beta chains were all read from a single sample in a study of cytomegalovirus exposure and HLA in healthy donors. PCR amplification relied on 60 Vbeta primers (plus 13 Jbeta primers). Clones were sequenced by immunoSEQ multiplex PCR, and TCRdb holds only the in-frame ones, with some missing. The table shows 95,000 or so clones, with 81% occurring only once. The specimen was PBMCs. The receptors derive from a woman between 65 and 79 years old in good health and CMV-seropositive.

About this clone: Mismatch with germline at one junction end may stem from a read error. V and J are TRBV5-6 and TRBJ2-1, with 12 bases matching TRBD2. The germline V gene encodes CDR1 SGHDT and CDR2 YYEEEE. The CDR3 length is 15 residues. This CDR3 is CASSFRGRTSGIQLF. The CDR3 DNA reads as TGTGCCAGCAGCTTCCGAGGTAGGACTAGCGGGATTCAACTCTTC. Looking up the rest from reference TRBV5-6 and TRBJ2-1 gives the full variable domain: DAGVTQSPTHLIKTRGQQVTLRCSPKSGHDTVSWYQQALGQGPQFIFQYYEEEERQRGNFPDRFSGHQFPNYSSELNVNALLLGDSALYLCASSFRGRTSGIQLFGPGTRLTVL.

The V call is TRBV2, the J call TRBJ2-3; 7 bases match TRBD1. CDR3 length: 18 residues. The V gene's germline CDR1 is SNHLY and CDR2 FYNNEI. V shed 6 bases, J shed 0 bases, and the junction held 15 bases outside the gene matches. In nucleotides, the CDR3 is TGTGCCAGCAGGGACAGGCCTGGGCGGGTCCCGAGCACAGATACGCAGTATTTT. Translated: CASRDRPGRVPSTDTQYF.

This chain joins TRBV28 and TRBJ1-3; the D is unclear. The germline gives CDR1 MDHEN, CDR2 SYDVKM. V was cut by 8 bases and J by 2 bases, with 4 bases left in between. This CDR3 spans 11 amino acids. This CDR3 is CASGPGNTIYF. As DNA, the CDR3 is TGTGCCAGCGGGCCTGGAAACACCATATATTTT.

The chain employs TRBV19 and TRBJ2-5; 7 nucleotides align to TRBD2. Germline V CDR1 and CDR2: LNHDA, SQIVND (reference sequence). After removal of 2 bases from V and 2 bases from J, the junction contained 8 bases not matched to a gene. The CDR3 loop spans 16 amino acids. The CDR3 DNA sequence: TGTGCCAGTAGTATACTTTGGGCTAGCGGTCAAGAGACCCAGTACTTC. Encoded protein: CASSILWASGQETQYF.

The chain recombines TRBV15 with TRBJ2-1; 11 bases are a match to TRBD2. The CDR3 totals 17 residues. Germline assignment: CDR1 LNHNV and CDR2 YYDKDF (reference sequence). V dropped 5 bases and J dropped 2; count of bases not matched to a gene: 8. CDR3 in amino acids: CATSGRTSGFTYNEQFF. For the CDR3, the DNA is TGTGCCACCAGCGGGAGGACTAGCGGGTTCACCTACAATGAGCAGTTCTTC.

The chain employs TRBV6-6 and TRBJ2-2, with 8 bases that match TRBD2. J gave up 3 bases and V 7 bases, and 1 base lay outside the gene matches. The CDR3 is 13 residues long. CDR1 and CDR2 from the germline V gene are MNHNY and SVGAGI (reference sequence). The CDR3 DNA follows: TGTGCCAGCACCGGGGGGGACACCGGGGAGCTGTTTTTT. Translating gives CASTGGDTGELFF.

The chain couples TRBV18 to TRBJ2-3; 9 nucleotides agree with TRBD1. Per germline, CDR1 KGHSH and CDR2 LQKENI. Losses at the gene ends were 4 bases for V and 4 bases for J; bases not matched to a gene: 6. There are 15 residues in the CDR3. CDR3 DNA sequence: TGTGCCAGCTCACAGGGACAGGGCGGCGCAGATACGCAGTATTTT. Protein sequence: CASSQGQGGADTQYF.

The chain has TRBV6-4 and TRBJ2-3; 7 positions agree with TRBD2. The germline CDR1 and CDR2 sequences are MRHNA and SNTAGT. Trimming cost V 5 bases and J 4 bases; bases outside gene matches: 6. The CDR3 has 14 amino acids. The CDR3 coding sequence is TGTGCCAGCAGTAGGGACTACGGCTCAGATACGCAGTATTTT. This translates into CASSRDYGSDTQYF.

The rearrangement uses TRBV2 and TRBJ2-7, with 10 nucleotides matching TRBD1. The CDR3 runs to 14 residues. Germline trimming cut 5 bases from V and 3 bases from J; bases unmatched to any gene: 4. Germline V lookup: CDR1 SNHLY, CDR2 FYNNEI. In DNA, the CDR3 is TGTGCCAGCAGTCCCGGACAGGGGGTCTACGAGCAGTACTTC. It encodes CASSPGQGVYEQYF.

The chain combines TRBV29-1 with TRBJ2-2, with a possible D match to TRBD1 (6 bases). CDR3 size: 13 residues. Germline CDR1 is SQVTM and CDR2 is ANQGSEA. V was shortened by 6 bases and J by 5 bases, with 13 bases between the two germline ends. CDR3 loop: CSVPTGTTGELFF. In DNA form, the CDR3 reads TGCAGCGTCCCCACCGGGACAACCGGGGAGCTGTTTTTT.

This clone was observed a single time. The chain employs TRBV5-1 and TRBJ2-7; D may be TRBD2 (5 bases). Trimming stripped 0 bases from V and 6 bases from J, with 16 bases between. In germline, CDR1 is SGHRS, CDR2 YFSETQ. This CDR3 has 15 amino acids. CDR3 in amino acids: CASSLGGGSTGEQYF. The CDR3 DNA sequence: TGCGCCAGCAGCTTGGGGGGTGGGAGTACCGGCGAGCAGTACTTC.

The chain has TRBV6-1 and TRBJ2-7, with D possibly being TRBD2 (6 bases). From germline, CDR1 is MNHNS and CDR2 SASEGT. This CDR3 comprises 15 residues. The germline V and J ends were trimmed by 6 bases and 5 bases, with 20 bases remaining between them. The chain's CDR3 is CASRVLARVIHEQYF. The CDR3 DNA reads as TGTGCCAGCAGGGTTCTAGCGAGAGTGATCCACGAGCAGTACTTC.